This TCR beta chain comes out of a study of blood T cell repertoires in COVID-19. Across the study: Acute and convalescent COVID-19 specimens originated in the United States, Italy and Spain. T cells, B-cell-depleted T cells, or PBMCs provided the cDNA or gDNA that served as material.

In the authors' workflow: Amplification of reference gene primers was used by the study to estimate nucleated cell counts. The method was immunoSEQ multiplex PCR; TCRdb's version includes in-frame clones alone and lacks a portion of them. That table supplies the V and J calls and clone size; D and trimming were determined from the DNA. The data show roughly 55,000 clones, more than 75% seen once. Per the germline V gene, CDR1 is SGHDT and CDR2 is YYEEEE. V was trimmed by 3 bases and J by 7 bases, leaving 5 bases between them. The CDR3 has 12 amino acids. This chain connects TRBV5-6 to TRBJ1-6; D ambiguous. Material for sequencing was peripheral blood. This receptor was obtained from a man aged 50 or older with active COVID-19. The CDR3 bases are TGTGCCAGCAGCTCGGGAAATTCACCCCTCCACTTT. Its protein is CASSSGNSPLHF.